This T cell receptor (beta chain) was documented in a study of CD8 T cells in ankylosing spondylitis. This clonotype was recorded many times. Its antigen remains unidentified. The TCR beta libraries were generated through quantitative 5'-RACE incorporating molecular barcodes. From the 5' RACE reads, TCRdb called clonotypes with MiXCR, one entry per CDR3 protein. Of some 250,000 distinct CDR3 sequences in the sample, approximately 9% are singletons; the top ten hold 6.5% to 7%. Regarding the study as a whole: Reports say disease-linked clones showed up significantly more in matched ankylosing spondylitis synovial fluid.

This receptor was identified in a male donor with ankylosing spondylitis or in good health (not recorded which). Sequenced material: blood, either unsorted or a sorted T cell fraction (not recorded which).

CDR3 in amino acids: CSAAGTGGASGQYF. CDR3 DNA: TGCAGTGCTGCCGGGACAGGGGGCGCCAGTGGGCAGTATTTT. The chain combines TRBV20-1 with TRBJ2-3; 12 bases line up with TRBD1. Looked up from germline, CDR1 is DFQATT and CDR2 is SNEGSKA (reference sequence). CDR3 length: 14 amino acids. V dropped 5 bases and J dropped 11; count of bases not matched to a gene: 11.